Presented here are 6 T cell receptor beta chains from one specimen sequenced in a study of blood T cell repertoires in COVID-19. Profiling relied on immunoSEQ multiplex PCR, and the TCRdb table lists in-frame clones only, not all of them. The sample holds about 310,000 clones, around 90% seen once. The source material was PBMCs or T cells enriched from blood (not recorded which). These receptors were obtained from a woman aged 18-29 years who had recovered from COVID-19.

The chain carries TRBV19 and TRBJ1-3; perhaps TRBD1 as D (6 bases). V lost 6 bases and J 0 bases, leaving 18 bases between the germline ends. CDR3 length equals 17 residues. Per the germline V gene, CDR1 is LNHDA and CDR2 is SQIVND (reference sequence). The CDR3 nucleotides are TGTGCCAGTAGGGGTCCCTTCAGGGGTCGCTCTGGAAACACCATATATTTT. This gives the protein CASRGPFRGRSGNTIYF.

Here the CDR3 reads CASSQDSGTEAFF. The CDR3 DNA sequence: TGCGCCAGCAGCCAAGATTCGGGCACTGAAGCTTTCTTT. The chain uses TRBV4-3 and TRBJ1-1; D is uncertain. V was clipped by 0 bases and J by 4 bases, with 6 bases between them. CDR1 and CDR2 from the germline V gene are LGHNA and YSLEER. The CDR3 runs 13 residues.

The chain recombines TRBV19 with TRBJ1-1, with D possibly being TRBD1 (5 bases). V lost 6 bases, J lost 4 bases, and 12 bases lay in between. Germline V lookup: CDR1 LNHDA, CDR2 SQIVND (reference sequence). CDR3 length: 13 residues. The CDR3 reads CASSGRVGTEAFF. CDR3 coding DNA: TGTGCCAGTAGCGGCAGGGTGGGCACTGAAGCTTTCTTT.

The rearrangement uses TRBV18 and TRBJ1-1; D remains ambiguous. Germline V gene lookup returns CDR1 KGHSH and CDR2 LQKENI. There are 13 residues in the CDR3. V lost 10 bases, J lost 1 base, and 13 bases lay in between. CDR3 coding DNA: TGTGCCACGGAAGACAACCCGAACACTGAAGCTTTCTTT. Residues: CATEDNPNTEAFF.

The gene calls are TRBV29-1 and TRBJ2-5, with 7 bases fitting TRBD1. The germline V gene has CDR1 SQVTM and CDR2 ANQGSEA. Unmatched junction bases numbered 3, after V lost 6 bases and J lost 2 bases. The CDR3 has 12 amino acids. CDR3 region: CSVARGQETQYF. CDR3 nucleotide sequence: TGCAGCGTCGCCAGGGGGCAAGAGACCCAGTACTTC.

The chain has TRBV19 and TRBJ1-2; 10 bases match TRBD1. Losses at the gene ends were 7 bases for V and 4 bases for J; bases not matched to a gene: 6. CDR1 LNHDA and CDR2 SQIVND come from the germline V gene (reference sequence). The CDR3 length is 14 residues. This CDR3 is CASNPGQGIYGYTF. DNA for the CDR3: TGTGCCAGTAACCCGGGACAGGGGATCTATGGCTACACCTTC.